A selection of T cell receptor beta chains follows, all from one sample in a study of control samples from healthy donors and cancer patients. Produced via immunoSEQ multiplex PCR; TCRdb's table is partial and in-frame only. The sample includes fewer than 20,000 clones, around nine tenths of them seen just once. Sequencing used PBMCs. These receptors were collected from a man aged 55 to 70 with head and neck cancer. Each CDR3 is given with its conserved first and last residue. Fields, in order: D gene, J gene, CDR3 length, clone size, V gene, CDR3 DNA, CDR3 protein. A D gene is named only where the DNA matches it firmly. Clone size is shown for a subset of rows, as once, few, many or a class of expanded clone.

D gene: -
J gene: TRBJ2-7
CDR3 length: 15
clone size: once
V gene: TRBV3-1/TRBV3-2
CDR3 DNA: TGTGCCAGCAGCCAAGAGTACAGGGCACCCTACGAGCAGTACTTC
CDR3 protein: CASSQEYRAPYEQYF

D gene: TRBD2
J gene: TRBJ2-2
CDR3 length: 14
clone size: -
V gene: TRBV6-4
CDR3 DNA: TGTGCCACCCAGCGGGGGCCGAACACCGGGGAGCTGTTTTTT
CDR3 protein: CATQRGPNTGELFF

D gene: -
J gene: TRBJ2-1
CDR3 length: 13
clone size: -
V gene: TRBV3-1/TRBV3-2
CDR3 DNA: TGTGCCAGCAGCCAAATGGGGGGTGGTGAGCAGTTCTTC
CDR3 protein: CASSQMGGGEQFF

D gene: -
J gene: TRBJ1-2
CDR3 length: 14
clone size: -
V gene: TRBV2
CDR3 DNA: TGTGCCAGCAGTGAAGTTCGGGGCCGCTATGGCTACACCTTC
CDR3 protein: CASSEVRGRYGYTF

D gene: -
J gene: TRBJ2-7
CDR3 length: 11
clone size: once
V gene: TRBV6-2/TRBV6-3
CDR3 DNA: TGTGCCAGCAGTCAGGCTTACGAGCAGTACTTC
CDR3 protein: CASSQAYEQYF

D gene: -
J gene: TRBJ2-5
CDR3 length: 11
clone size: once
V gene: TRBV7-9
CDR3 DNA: TGTGCCAGCAGCTTGGTGGAGACCCAGTACTTC
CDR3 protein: CASSLVETQYF

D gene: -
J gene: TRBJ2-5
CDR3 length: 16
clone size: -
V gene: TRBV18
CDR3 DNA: TGTGCCAGCTCACCAATCGGCGGCACAGTCGGGGAGACCCAGTACTTC
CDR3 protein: CASSPIGGTVGETQYF

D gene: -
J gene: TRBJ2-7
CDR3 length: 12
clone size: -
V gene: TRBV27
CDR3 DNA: TGTGCCAGCAGTCAGACCTCGGGGGAGCAGTACTTC
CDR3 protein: CASSQTSGEQYF

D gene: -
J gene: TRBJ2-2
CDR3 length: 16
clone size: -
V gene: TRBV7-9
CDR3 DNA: TGTGCCAGCAGCTTAATGTCGGCAGGGTCTACCGGGGAGCTGTTTTTT
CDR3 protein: CASSLMSAGSTGELFF

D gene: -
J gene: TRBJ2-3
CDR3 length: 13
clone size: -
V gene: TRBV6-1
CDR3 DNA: TGTGCCAGCAGTGAAGCACACAGGGATACGCAGTATTTT
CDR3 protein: CASSEAHRDTQYF

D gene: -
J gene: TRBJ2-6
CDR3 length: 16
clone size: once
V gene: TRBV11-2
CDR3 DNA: TGTGCCAGCAGCTCCACAACTCCCTCTGGGGCCAACGTCCTGACTTTC
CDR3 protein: CASSSTTPSGANVLTF

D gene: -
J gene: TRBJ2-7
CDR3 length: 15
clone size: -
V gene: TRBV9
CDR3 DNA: TGTGCCAGCAGCGTAGGGGTCGTGGGAACGGTAGAGCAGTACTTC
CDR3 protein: CASSVGVVGTVEQYF

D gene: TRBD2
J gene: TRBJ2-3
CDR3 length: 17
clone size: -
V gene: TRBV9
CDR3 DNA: TGTGCCAGCAGCGTCGGACTAGCGGGGGGACCGACGGATACGCAGTATTTT
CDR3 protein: CASSVGLAGGPTDTQYF

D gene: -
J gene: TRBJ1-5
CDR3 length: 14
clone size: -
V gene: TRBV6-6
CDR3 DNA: TGTGCCAGCAGTTACTCCACGTCTTACCAGCCCCAGCATTTT
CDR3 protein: CASSYSTSYQPQHF

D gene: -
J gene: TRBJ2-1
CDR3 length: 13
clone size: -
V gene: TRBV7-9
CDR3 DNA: TGTGCCAGCAGCCCACAAGGCGAGGATGAGCAGTTCTTC
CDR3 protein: CASSPQGEDEQFF

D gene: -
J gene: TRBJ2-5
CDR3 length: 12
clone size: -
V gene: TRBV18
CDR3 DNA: TGTGCCAGCTCACCACAGGAAGAGACCCAGTACTTC
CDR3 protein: CASSPQEETQYF

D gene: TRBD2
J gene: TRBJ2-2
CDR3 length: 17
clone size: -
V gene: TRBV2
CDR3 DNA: TGTGCCAGCGGGGCCCCGGTACGGGGGGGCGAGGGCGGGGAGCTGTTTTTT
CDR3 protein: CASGAPVRGGEGGELFF

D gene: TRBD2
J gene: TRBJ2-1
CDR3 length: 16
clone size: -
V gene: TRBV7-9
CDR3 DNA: TGTGCCAGCAGCCCCTTAGCGGGGGAGTACACCAATGAGCAGTTCTTC
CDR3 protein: CASSPLAGEYTNEQFF

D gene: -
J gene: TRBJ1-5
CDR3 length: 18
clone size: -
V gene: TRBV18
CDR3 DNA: TGTGCCAGCTCACCAGTCAGGGAAAGTGCGTATAGCAATCAGCCCCAGCATTTT
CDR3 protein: CASSPVRESAYSNQPQHF

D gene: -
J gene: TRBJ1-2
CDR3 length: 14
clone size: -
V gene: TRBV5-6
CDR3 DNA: TGTGCCAGCAGCTTGACAACCCCAAGGCATGGCTACACCTTC
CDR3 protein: CASSLTTPRHGYTF

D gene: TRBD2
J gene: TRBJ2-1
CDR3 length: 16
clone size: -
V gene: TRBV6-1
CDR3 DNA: TGTGCCAGCAGTGAAGGGCGGGGGGGGGCCTACAATGAGCAGTTCTTC
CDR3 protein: CASSEGRGGAYNEQFF

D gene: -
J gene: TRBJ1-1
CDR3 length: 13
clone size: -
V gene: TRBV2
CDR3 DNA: TGTGCCAGCATTAGACAGCCGAACACTGAAGCTTTCTTT
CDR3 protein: CASIRQPNTEAFF

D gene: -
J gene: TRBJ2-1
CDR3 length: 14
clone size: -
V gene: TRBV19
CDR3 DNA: TGTGCCAGTAGTATAGGGCTAGGGTCCAATGAGCAGTTCTTC
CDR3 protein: CASSIGLGSNEQFF

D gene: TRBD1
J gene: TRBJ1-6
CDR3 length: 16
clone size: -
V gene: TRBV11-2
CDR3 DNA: TGTGCCAGCAGCTTGGGAAGGACAGGGTTTATGTCACCCCTCCACTTT
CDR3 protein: CASSLGRTGFMSPLHF

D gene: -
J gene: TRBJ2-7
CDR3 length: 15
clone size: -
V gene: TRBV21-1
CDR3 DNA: TGTGCCAGCAGCCGCCGACTGGACAGGGCCTACGAGCAGTACTTC
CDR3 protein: CASSRRLDRAYEQYF

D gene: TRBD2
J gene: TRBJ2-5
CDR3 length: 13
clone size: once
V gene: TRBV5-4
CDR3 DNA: TGTGCCAGCTCTGCGGGGGGCGGAGAGACCCAGTACTTC
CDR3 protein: CASSAGGGETQYF

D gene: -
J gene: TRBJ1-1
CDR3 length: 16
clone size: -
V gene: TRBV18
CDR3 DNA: TGTGCCAGCTCACTCTCCGGGCCCGAGATGAACACTGAAGCTTTCTTT
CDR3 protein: CASSLSGPEMNTEAFF

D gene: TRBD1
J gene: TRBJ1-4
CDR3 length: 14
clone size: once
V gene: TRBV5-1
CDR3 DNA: TGCGCCAGCAGCCAGAGACAGGGTGATGAAAAACTGTTTTTT
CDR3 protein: CASSQRQGDEKLFF

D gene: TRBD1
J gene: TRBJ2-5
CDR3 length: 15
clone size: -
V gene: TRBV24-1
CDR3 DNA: TGTGCCACCAGTGATAACGGACAGGGACAAGAGACCCAGTACTTC
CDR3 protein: CATSDNGQGQETQYF

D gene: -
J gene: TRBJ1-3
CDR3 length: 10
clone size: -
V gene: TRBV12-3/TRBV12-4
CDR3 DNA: TGTGCCAGCAGTTTAAACACCATATATTTT
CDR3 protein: CASSLNTIYF

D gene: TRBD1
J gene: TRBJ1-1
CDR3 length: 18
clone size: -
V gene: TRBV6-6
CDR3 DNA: TGTGCCAGCAGTCCCCGTTCTCCGGGACAGGGGTCGAACACTGAAGCTTTCTTT
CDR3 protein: CASSPRSPGQGSNTEAFF

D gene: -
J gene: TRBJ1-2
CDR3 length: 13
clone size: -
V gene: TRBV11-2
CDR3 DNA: TGTGCCAGCAGGCCTACAGTCAACTATGGCTACACCTTC
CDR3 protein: CASRPTVNYGYTF

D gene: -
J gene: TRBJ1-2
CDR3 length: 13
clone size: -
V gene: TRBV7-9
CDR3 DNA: TGTGCCAGCAGCGCCACAGAGTCCTATGGCTACACCTTC
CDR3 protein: CASSATESYGYTF

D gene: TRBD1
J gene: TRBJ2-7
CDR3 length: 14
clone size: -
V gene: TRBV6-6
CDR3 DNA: TGTGCCAGCAGTTACTCCACAGGGGCCTACGAGCAGTACTTC
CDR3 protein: CASSYSTGAYEQYF

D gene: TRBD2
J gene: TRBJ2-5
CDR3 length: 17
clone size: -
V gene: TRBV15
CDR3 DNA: TGTGCCACCAGCAGAGGGCGGCGCGGGGGATCTCAAGAGACCCAGTACTTC
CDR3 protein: CATSRGRRGGSQETQYF

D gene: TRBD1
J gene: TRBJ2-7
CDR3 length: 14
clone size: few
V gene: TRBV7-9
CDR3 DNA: TGTGCCAGCAGCCACCCGGGACAGGGCCACGAGCAGTACTTC
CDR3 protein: CASSHPGQGHEQYF

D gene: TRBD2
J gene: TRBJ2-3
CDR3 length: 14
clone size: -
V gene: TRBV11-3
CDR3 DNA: TGTGCCAGCAGCCCTCTAGCGGGGGTAGGTACGCAGTATTTT
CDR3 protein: CASSPLAGVGTQYF

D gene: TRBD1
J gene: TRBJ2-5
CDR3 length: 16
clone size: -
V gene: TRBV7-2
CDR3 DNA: TGTGCCAGCAGCACAAACAGGGGGCAGGTCCAAGAGACCCAGTACTTC
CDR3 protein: CASSTNRGQVQETQYF

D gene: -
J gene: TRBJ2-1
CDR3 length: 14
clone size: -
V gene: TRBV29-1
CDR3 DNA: TGCAGCGTTGAAAGGAGGGGGCGGTACAATGAGCAGTTCTTC
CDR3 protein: CSVERRGRYNEQFF

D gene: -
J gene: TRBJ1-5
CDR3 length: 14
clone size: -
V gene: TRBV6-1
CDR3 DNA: TGTGCCAGCAGTGAAGCGGGCGGGGAACAGCCCCAGCATTTT
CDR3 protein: CASSEAGGEQPQHF

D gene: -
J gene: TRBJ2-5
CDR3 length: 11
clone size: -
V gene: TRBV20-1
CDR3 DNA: TGCAGTGCTCCCGTTGGAGAGACCCAGTACTTC
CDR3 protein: CSAPVGETQYF

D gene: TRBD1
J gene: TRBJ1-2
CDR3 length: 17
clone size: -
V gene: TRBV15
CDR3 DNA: TGTGCCACCAGCCCACCGTTTGTGACAGGGAATATCCATGGCTACACCTTC
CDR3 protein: CATSPPFVTGNIHGYTF

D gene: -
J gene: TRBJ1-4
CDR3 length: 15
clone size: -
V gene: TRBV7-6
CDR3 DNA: TGTGCCAGCAGGGAAGACAGTGCAACTAATGAAAAACTGTTTTTT
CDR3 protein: CASREDSATNEKLFF

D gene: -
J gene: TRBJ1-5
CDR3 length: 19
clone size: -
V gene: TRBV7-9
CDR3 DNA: TGTGCCAGCAGCTTAGCCCGTCCGGGACGGGGGGAAGGCAATCAGCCCCAGCATTTT
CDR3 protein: CASSLARPGRGEGNQPQHF